The T cell receptor (beta chain) under discussion was sequenced for a study of blood T cells in healthy people across ages. Germline V gene data show CDR1 as DFQATT and CDR2 as SNEGSKA (reference sequence). This CDR3 has 16 residues. General observations from the study: Total diversity from one million sequenced T cells was likely underestimated. Donor CMV infection status was unknown, possibly confounding age-related changes in expanded clonotypes.

Combining a sample-barcoded 5' primer with a J-beta primer mix, a second PCR ran for about 7 to 11 cycles. MiXCR, applied by TCRdb to the 5' RACE reads, yields one record per CDR3 protein. The table has roughly 2 million distinct CDR3 sequences, about 49% seen once. About this clonotype: What it binds is unknown.

The chain uses TRBV20-1 and TRBJ2-4; possibly TRBD1 for D (6 bases). The DNA end favors TRBJ2-7, so the J call may be wrong. The sequence derives from a woman between 35 and 50 years old in good health. Material: blood. This chain's CDR3 is CSARDQDWTEVYEQYF. The CDR3, as DNA: TGCAGTGCTAGAGATCAGGATTGGACAGAAGTCTACGAGCAGTACTTC.